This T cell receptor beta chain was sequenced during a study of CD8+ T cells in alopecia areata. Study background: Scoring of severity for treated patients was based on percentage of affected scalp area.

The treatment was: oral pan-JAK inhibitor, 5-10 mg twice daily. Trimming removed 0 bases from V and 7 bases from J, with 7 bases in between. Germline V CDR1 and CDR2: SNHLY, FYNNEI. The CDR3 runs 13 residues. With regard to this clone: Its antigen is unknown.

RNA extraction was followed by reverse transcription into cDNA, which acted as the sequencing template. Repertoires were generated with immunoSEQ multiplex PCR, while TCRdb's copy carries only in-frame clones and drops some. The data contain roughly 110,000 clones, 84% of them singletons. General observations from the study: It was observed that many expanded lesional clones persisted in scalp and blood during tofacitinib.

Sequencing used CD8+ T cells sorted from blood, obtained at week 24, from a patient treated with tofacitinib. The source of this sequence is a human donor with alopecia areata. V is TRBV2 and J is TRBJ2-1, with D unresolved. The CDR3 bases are TGTGCCAGCAGTGAAGCGGGTCGGAATGAGCAGTTCTTC. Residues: CASSEAGRNEQFF.